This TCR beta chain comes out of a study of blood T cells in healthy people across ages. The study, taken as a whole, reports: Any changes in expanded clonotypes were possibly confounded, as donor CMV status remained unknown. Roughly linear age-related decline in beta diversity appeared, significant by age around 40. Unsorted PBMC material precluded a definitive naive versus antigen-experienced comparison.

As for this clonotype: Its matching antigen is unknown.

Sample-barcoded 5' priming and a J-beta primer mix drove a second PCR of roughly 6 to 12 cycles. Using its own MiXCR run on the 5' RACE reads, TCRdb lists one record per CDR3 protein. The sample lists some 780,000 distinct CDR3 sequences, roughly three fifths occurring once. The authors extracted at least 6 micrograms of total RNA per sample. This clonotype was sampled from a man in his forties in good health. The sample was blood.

The CDR3 DNA sequence: TGTGCCAGCAGCGTCCCGACTAGTTCGGCGTACGAGCAGTACTTC. Its protein is CASSVPTSSAYEQYF. This rearrangement joins TRBV7-9 to TRBJ2-4; the D gene is possibly TRBD2 (6 bases). TRBJ2-7 explains the end of the DNA better; the J call may be wrong. Germline-derived CDR1 and CDR2 are SEHNR and FQNEAQ (reference sequence). CDR3 length: 15 residues.